This entry is about one T cell receptor beta chain. The data stem from a study of PD-1 blockade in mismatch repair-deficient tumors. Clones were read by immunoSEQ multiplex PCR, and TCRdb kept only the in-frame ones, dropping some. Among around 110,000 clones, over 60% were seen once, and the ten largest hold about 5.1%. Trimming took off 3 bases at V and 5 bases at J, with 5 bases between the two ends. This CDR3 is 12 amino acids long. The germline gives CDR1 KGHSH, CDR2 LQKENI. This receptor was taken from an adult with mismatch repair-deficient cancer. The sequenced sample was peripheral blood, obtained 60 weeks after starting pembrolizumab. The rearrangement links TRBV18 to TRBJ2-1; the D is unclear. CDR3 residues: CASSPLNNEQFF. CDR3 coding DNA: TGTGCCAGCTCACCTCTGAACAATGAGCAGTTCTTC.